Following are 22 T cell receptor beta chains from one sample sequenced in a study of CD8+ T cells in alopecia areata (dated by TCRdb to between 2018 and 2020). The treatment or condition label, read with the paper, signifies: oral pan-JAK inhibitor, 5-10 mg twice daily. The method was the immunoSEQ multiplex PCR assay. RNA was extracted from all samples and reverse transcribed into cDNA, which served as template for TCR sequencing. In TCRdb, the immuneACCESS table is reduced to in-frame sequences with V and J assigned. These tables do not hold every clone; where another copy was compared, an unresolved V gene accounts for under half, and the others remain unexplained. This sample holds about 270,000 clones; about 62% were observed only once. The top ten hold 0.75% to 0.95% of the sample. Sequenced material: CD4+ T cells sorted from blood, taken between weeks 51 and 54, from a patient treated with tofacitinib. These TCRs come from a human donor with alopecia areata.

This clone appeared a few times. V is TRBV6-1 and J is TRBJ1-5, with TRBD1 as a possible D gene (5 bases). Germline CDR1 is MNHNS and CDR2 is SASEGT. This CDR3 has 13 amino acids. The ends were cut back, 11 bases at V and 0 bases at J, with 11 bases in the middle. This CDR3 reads CASGQPSNQPQHF. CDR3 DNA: TGTGCCTCGGGGCAGCCTAGCAATCAGCCCCAGCATTTT.

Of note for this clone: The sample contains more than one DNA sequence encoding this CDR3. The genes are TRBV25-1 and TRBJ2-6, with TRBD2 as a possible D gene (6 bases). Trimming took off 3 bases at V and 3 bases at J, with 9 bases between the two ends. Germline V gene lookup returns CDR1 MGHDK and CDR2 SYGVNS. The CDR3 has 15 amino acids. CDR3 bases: TGTGCCAGCAGTGAGTCGGGGGTTGGGGCCAACGTCCTGACTTTC. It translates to CASSESGVGANVLTF.

Written as DNA, the CDR3 is TGTGCCAGCTCCCCTGGAGCAGGAGAGACCCAGTACTTC. Translation: CASSPGAGETQYF. The chain is built from TRBV18 and TRBJ2-5; D ambiguous. The ends were cut back, 6 bases at V and 4 bases at J, with 12 bases in the middle. This CDR3 spans 13 amino acids. Germline assignment: CDR1 KGHSH and CDR2 LQKENI.

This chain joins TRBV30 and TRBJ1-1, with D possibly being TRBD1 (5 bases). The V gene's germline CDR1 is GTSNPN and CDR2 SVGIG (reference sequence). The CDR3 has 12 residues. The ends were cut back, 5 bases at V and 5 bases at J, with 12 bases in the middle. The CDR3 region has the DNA TGTGCCTGGGGTCCGGGGGTTACTGAAGCTTTCTTT. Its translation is CAWGPGVTEAFF. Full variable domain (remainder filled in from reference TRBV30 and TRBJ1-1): SQTIHQWPATLVQPVGSPLSLECTVEGTSNPNLYWYRQAAGRGLQLLFYSVGIGQISSEVPQNLSASRPQDRQFILSSKKLLLSDSGFYLCAWGPGVTEAFFGQGTRLTVV.

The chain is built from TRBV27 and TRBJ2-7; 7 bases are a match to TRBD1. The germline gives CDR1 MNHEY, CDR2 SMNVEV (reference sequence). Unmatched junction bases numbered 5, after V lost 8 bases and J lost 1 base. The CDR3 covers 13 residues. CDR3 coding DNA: TGTGCCAGCTCCGACAGGGCATCCTACGAGCAGTACTTC. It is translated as CASSDRASYEQYF.

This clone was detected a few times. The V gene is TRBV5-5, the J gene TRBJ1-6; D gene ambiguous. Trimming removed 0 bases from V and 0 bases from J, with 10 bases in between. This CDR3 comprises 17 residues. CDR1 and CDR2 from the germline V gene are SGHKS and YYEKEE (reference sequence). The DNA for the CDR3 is TGTGCCAGCAGCTTGGCCGGCGCGAGCTCCTATAATTCACCCCTCCACTTT. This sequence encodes CASSLAGASSYNSPLHF.

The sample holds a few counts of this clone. Here the CDR3 reads CASSKQTGTGGYTF. DNA for the CDR3: TGTGCCAGCAGCAAGCAGACAGGGACTGGAGGCTACACCTTC. The chain couples TRBV7-8 to TRBJ1-2; 7 bases map to TRBD1. Germline lookup yields CDR1 SGHVS and CDR2 FQNEAQ. Germline trimming cut 5 bases from V and 8 bases from J; bases unmatched to any gene: 11. The CDR3 totals 14 residues. Full variable domain (remainder filled in from reference TRBV7-8 and TRBJ1-2): GAGVSQSPRYKVAKRGQDVALRCDPISGHVSLFWYQQALGQGPEFLTYFQNEAQLDKSGLPSDRFFAERPEGSVSTLKIQRTQQEDSAVYLCASSKQTGTGGYTFGSGTRLTVV.

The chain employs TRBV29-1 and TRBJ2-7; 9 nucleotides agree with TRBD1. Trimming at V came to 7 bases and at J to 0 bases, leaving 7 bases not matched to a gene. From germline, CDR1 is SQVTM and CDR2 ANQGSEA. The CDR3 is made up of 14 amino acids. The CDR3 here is CSAGTGNPSYEQYF. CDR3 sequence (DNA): TGCAGCGCCGGGACAGGGAATCCCTCCTACGAGCAGTACTTC.

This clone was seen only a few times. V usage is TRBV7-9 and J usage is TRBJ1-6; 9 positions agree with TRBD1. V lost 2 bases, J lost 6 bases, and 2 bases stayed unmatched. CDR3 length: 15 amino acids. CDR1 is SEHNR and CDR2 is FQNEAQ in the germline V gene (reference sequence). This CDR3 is CASSLLGQGNSPLHF. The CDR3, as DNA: TGTGCCAGCAGCTTACTGGGACAGGGTAATTCACCCCTCCACTTT.

The CDR3 coding sequence is TGTGCCAGCAGCCCTTGGGTCGACGACGAGCAGTACTTC. Residues: CASSPWVDDEQYF. J is TRBJ2-7 and V is TRBV5-6; D remains unclear. The germline V gene encodes CDR1 SGHDT and CDR2 YYEEEE. V lost 4 bases, J lost 5 bases, and 13 bases lay in between. This CDR3 spans 13 amino acids.

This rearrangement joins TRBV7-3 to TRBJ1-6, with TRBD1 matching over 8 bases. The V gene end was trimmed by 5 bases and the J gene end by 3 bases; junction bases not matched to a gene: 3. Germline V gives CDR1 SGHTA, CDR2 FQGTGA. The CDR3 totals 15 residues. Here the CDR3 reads CASSVGQGYNSPLHF. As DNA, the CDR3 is TGTGCCAGCAGCGTTGGACAGGGCTATAATTCACCCCTCCACTTT.

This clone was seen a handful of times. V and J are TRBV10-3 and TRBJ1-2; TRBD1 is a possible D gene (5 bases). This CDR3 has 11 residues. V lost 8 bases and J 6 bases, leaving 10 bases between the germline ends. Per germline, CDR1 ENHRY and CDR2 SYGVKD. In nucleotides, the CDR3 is TGTGCCATCGGCAGGGTCGATGGCTACACCTTC. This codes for CAIGRVDGYTF.

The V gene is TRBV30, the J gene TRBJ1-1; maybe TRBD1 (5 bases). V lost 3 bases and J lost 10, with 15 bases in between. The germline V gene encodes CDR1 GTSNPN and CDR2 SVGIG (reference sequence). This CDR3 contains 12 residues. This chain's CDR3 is CAWRKTVWRAFF. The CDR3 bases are TGTGCCTGGAGGAAGACAGTATGGCGAGCTTTCTTT.

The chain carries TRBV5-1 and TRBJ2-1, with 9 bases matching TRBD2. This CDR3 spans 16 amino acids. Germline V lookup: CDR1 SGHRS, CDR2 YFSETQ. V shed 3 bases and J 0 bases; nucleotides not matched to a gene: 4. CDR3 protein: CASSSLAGSSYNEQFF. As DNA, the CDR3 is TGCGCCAGCAGCTCCCTAGCGGGGAGCTCCTACAATGAGCAGTTCTTC.

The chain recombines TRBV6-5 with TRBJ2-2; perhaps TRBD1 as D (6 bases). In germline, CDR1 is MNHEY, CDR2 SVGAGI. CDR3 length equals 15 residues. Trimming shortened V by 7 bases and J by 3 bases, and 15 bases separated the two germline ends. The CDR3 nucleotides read TGTGCCAGCACCATCAGGGGATTTGACACCGGGGAGCTGTTTTTT. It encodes CASTIRGFDTGELFF.

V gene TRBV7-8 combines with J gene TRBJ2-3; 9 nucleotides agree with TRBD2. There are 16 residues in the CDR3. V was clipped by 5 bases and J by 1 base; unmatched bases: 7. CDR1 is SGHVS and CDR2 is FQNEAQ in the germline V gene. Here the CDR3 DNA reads TGTGCCAGCAGCCGTCTAGCGGGGTTACGCACAGATACGCAGTATTTT. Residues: CASSRLAGLRTDTQYF. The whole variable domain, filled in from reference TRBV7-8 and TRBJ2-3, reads GAGVSQSPRYKVAKRGQDVALRCDPISGHVSLFWYQQALGQGPEFLTYFQNEAQLDKSGLPSDRFFAERPEGSVSTLKIQRTQQEDSAVYLCASSRLAGLRTDTQYFGPGTRLTVL.

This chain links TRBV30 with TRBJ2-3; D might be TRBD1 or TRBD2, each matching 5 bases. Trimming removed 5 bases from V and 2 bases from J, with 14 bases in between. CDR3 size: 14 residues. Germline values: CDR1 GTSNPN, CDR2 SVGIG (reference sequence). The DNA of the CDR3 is TGTGCCTGGGGGGACGGATCTTCCACAGATACGCAGTATTTT. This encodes CAWGDGSSTDTQYF.

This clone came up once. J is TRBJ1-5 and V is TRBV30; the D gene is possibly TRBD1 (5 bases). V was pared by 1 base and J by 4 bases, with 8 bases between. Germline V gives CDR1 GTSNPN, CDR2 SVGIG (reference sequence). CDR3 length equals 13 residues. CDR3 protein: CAWSEAGNQPQHF. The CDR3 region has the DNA TGTGCCTGGAGTGAGGCAGGGAATCAGCCCCAGCATTTT.

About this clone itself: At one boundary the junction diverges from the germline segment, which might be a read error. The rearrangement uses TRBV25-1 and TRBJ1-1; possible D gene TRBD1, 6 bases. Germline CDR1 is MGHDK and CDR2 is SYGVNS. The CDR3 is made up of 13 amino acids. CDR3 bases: TGTGCCAGCAGGGAGGGGGGGAACCCTGAAGCTTTCTTT. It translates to CASREGGNPEAFF.

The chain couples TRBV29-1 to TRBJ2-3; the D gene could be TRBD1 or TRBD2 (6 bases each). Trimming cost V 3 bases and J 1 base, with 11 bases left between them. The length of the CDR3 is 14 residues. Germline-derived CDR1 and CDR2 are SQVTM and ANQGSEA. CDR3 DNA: TGCAGCGTTGATGGAGGGGGTGGCACAGATACGCAGTATTTT. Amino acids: CSVDGGGGTDTQYF.

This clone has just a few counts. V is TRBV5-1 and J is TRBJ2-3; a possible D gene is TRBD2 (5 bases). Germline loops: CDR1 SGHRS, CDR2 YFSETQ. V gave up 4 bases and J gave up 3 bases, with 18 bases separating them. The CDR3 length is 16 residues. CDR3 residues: CASSLRSGTGTDTQYF. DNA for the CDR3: TGCGCCAGCAGCCTTCGAAGTGGTACGGGGACAGATACGCAGTATTTT. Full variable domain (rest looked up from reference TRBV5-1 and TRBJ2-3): KAGVTQTPRYLIKTRGQQVTLSCSPISGHRSVSWYQQTPGQGLQFLFEYFSETQRNKGNFPGRFSGRQFSNSRSEMNVSTLELGDSALYLCASSLRSGTGTDTQYFGPGTRLTVL.

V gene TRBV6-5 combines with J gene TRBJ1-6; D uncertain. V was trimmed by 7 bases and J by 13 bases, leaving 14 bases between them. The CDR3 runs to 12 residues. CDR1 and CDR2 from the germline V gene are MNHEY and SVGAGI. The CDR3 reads CASTRRGLPLHF. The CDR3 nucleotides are TGTGCCAGCACCCGGCGAGGGTTGCCCCTCCACTTT.